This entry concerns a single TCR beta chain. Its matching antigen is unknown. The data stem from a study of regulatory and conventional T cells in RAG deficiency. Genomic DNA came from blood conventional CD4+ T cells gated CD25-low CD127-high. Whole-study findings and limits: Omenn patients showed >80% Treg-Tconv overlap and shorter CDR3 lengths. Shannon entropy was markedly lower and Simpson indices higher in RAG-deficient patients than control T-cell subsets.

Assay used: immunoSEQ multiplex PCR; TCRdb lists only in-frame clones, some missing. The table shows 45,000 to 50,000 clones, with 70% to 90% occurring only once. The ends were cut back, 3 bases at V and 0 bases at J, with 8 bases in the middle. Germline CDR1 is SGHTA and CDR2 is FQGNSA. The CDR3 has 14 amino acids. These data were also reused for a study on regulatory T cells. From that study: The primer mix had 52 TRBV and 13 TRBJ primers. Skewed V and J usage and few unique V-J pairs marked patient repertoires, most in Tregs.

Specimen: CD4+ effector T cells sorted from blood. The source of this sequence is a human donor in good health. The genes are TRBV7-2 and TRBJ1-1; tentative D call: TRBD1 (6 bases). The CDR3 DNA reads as TGTGCCAGCAGCTTCACAGGGATGAACACTGAAGCTTTCTTT. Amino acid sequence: CASSFTGMNTEAFF.